This T cell receptor beta chain stems from a study of T cell responses to AZD1222 COVID-19 vaccine. Study-level findings and limits: Regions 160-218 and 743-854 dominated among vaccine-associated CD4 TCRs spanning spike. Nearly half of unique spike-specific TCRs reportedly avoided B.1.351 and B.1.1.7 mutated regions.

Method: immunoSEQ multiplex PCR; TCRdb's copy keeps in-frame clones and lacks some. The data hold approximately 200,000 clones, with 87% observed a single time. Per the germline V gene, CDR1 is LGHNA and CDR2 is YNFKEQ. Trimming removed 4 bases at V and 5 bases at J, with 18 bases between. CDR3 length: 16 amino acids. With regard to this clone: Its target is not known.

The sample consisted of peripheral blood, taken on day 0 of MenACWY control vaccination. This receptor was obtained from an adult in good health. The chain has TRBV4-2 and TRBJ1-5; D may be TRBD1 (6 bases). The CDR3 DNA sequence: TGTGCCAGCAGCCCTGATCCATCTCCAGGGGATCAGCCCCAGCATTTT. Protein sequence: CASSPDPSPGDQPQHF.